One and the same sample provided the 27 T cell receptor beta chains below, sequenced in a study of shared clonotypes between healthy human individuals. Assay: immunoSEQ multiplex PCR; the TCRdb copy retains only in-frame clones and omits some. This table holds approximately 340,000 clones, around 74% found once. Sequencing was carried out using memory CD4+ T cells sorted from blood. Indicated subset: CD45RA-negative fraction. The receptors stem from a young man in good health.

This clone has only one observation. The genes are TRBV28 and TRBJ2-3; the match to TRBD2 covers 8 bases. The germline CDR1 and CDR2 sequences are MDHEN and SYDVKM. Trimming cost V 1 base and J 6 bases; bases outside gene matches: 6. The CDR3 extends over 15 amino acids. CDR3: CASSLSGTRRDTQYF. DNA for the CDR3: TGTGCCAGCAGTTTATCCGGGACTAGGCGGGATACGCAGTATTTT. The whole variable domain, filled in from reference TRBV28 and TRBJ2-3, reads DVKVTQSSRYLVKRTGEKVFLECVQDMDHENMFWYRQDPGLGLRLIYFSYDVKMKEKGDIPEGYSVSREKKERFSLILESASTNQTSMYLCASSLSGTRRDTQYFGPGTRLTVL.

This clone came up once. The chain carries TRBV2 and TRBJ2-4, with D uncertain. CDR1 and CDR2 from the germline V gene are SNHLY and FYNNEI. V gave up 7 bases and J gave up 5 bases, with 12 bases separating them. The CDR3 has 13 amino acids. This chain's CDR3 is CASTRGHENIQYF. CDR3 bases: TGTGCCAGCACCCGTGGCCACGAAAACATTCAGTACTTC.

The chain has TRBV7-6 and TRBJ2-1, with D possibly called TRBD1 or TRBD2 (5 bases each). The CDR3 spans 13 residues. From germline, CDR1 is SGHVS and CDR2 FNYEAQ. With 5 bases removed from V and 7 bases from J, the gap between germline ends came to 12 bases. The CDR3 nucleotides read TGTGCCAGCAGCCTCGCGAGGGGAAATGAGCAGTTCTTC. The encoded protein is CASSLARGNEQFF.

This chain joins TRBV5-4 and TRBJ2-3; unclear D gene. The CDR3 has 15 amino acids. With 0 bases removed from V and 0 bases from J, the gap between germline ends came to 8 bases. Germline CDR1 reads SGHNT; CDR2 reads YYREEE (reference sequence). CDR3 sequence (DNA): TGTGCCAGCAGCTTGGAACAAGCTAGCACAGATACGCAGTATTTT. Protein product: CASSLEQASTDTQYF.

V usage is TRBV28 and J usage is TRBJ2-1; no definite D call. The CDR3 totals 11 residues. Germline CDR1 is MDHEN and CDR2 is SYDVKM. Trimming took off 7 bases at V and 12 bases at J, with 13 bases between the two ends. CDR3 sequence: CASMGGSGQFF. The CDR3 DNA follows: TGTGCCAGCATGGGTGGCTCGGGGCAGTTCTTC.

The chain recombines TRBV5-5 with TRBJ2-5, with 7 bases that match TRBD1. Looked up from germline, CDR1 is SGHKS and CDR2 is YYEKEE (reference sequence). Losses at the gene ends were 4 bases for V and 5 bases for J; bases not matched to a gene: 2. This CDR3 comprises 12 residues. CDR3 nucleotide sequence: TGTGCCAGCAGCCCGGACAGGGAGACCCAGTACTTC. Amino acid sequence: CASSPDRETQYF.

The rearrangement joins TRBV5-1 to TRBJ2-7; 15 bases match TRBD2. Germline V gives CDR1 SGHRS, CDR2 YFSETQ. J gave up 3 bases and V 4 bases, and 5 bases lay outside the gene matches. The CDR3 length is 16 residues. The CDR3 coding sequence is TGCGCCAGCAGCATGGGACTAGCGGGAGGCCTCTACGAGCAGTACTTC. Translation gives CASSMGLAGGLYEQYF.

The chain recombines TRBV2 with TRBJ2-1; D not resolved. Germline CDR1 SNHLY, CDR2 FYNNEI. Trimming left V 1 base short and J 8 bases short, with 12 bases between. This CDR3 comprises 14 residues. The CDR3 here is CASSEGWKRDEQFF. The CDR3 DNA reads TGTGCCAGCAGTGAAGGGTGGAAGCGCGATGAGCAGTTCTTC. The variable domain in full, with the rest retrieved from reference TRBV2 and TRBJ2-1, is EPEVTQTPSHQVTQMGQEVILRCVPISNHLYFYWYRQILGQKVEFLVSFYNNEISEKSEIFDDQFSVERPDGSNFTLKIRSTKLEDSAMYFCASSEGWKRDEQFFGPGTRLTVL.

The chain combines TRBV28 with TRBJ1-5, with D possibly being TRBD1 (5 bases). Trimming cost V 2 bases and J 8 bases, with 13 bases left between them. This CDR3 has 14 residues. Germline V gene data show CDR1 as MDHEN and CDR2 as SYDVKM. The CDR3 DNA follows: TGTGCCAGCAGTTTAGGGGGTGAAGGCGAGCCCCAGCATTTT. This codes for CASSLGGEGEPQHF.

The chain has TRBV10-3 and TRBJ2-1; 8 bases map to TRBD2. Germline lookup yields CDR1 ENHRY and CDR2 SYGVKD. This CDR3 is built from 15 residues. V lost 7 bases, J lost 4 bases, and 9 bases stayed unmatched. The CDR3 loop reads CAIMGAGVGYNEQFF. The CDR3 DNA reads TGTGCCATCATGGGAGCGGGAGTAGGATACAATGAGCAGTTCTTC.

The chain has TRBV7-8 and TRBJ1-5; 9 nucleotides align to TRBD1. The CDR3 runs to 15 residues. Germline V gene lookup returns CDR1 SGHVS and CDR2 FQNEAQ. V gave up 3 bases and J gave up 5 bases; unmatched junction bases: 5. DNA for the CDR3: TGTGCCAGCAGCTTTGGGACAGGGCGCGATCAGCCCCAGCATTTT. Its translation: CASSFGTGRDQPQHF.

The chain joins TRBV18 to TRBJ2-5; TRBD1 might be the D (6 bases). The V and J ends lost 6 bases and 1 base respectively, with 9 bases between them. CDR1 KGHSH and CDR2 LQKENI come from the germline V gene. The CDR3 sequence is 13 residues long. The CDR3: CASSRQVQETQYF. CDR3 nucleotides: TGTGCCAGCTCCCGACAGGTCCAAGAGACCCAGTACTTC.

The chain combines TRBV4-3 with TRBJ1-1; D ambiguous. CDR1 and CDR2 (germline): LGHNA, YSLEER. The CDR3 spans 14 residues. Deletions cut 0 bases from V and 3 bases from J, with 8 bases between. The CDR3 sequence is CASSQDGWDTEAFF. The CDR3 DNA is TGCGCCAGCAGCCAAGATGGTTGGGACACTGAAGCTTTCTTT.

V usage is TRBV13 and J usage is TRBJ1-2; possibly TRBD1 for D (6 bases). V was clipped by 4 bases and J by 4 bases, with 7 bases between them. Germline loops: CDR1 PRHDT, CDR2 FYEKMQ (reference sequence). The CDR3 is 12 residues long. The CDR3, as DNA: TGTGCCAGCAGCTCAGGGGTCTATGGCTACACCTTC. Amino acids: CASSSGVYGYTF.

This clone was counted ten times or more. This rearrangement joins TRBV18 to TRBJ1-6; possibly TRBD1 for D (5 bases). There are 16 residues in the CDR3. The ends were cut back, 2 bases at V and 7 bases at J, with 15 bases in the middle. Germline V lookup: CDR1 KGHSH, CDR2 LQKENI. The CDR3 loop reads CASSPGVRDLNSPLHF. For the CDR3, the DNA is TGTGCCAGCTCACCAGGAGTTAGGGACCTCAATTCACCCCTCCACTTT.

The sample holds a few counts of this clone. The chain combines TRBV11-2 with TRBJ2-3, with TRBD2 matching 10 bases. Unmatched junction bases numbered 5, after V lost 3 bases and J lost 2 bases. The CDR3 length is 16 residues. Germline values: CDR1 SGHAT, CDR2 FQNNGV. CDR3 DNA: TGTGCCAGCAGCTTTACTAGCGGGACTCTCACAGATACGCAGTATTTT. Its translation: CASSFTSGTLTDTQYF. Full variable domain (missing parts from reference TRBV11-2 and TRBJ2-3): EAGVAQSPRYKIIEKRQSVAFWCNPISGHATLYWYQQILGQGPKLLIQFQNNGVVDDSQLPKDRFSAERLKGVDSTLKIQPAKLEDSAVYLCASSFTSGTLTDTQYFGPGTRLTVL.

Note on this clone: The same CDR3 can be traced to other DNA sequences in this sample. The chain couples TRBV28 to TRBJ2-7; unclear D gene. Germline V CDR1 and CDR2: MDHEN, SYDVKM. Trimming took 1 base from V and 4 from J, leaving 11 bases between them. CDR3 length: 14 amino acids. CDR3 sequence (DNA): TGTGCCAGCAGTTTATCTGCTTCTGGGTACGAGCAGTACTTC. It specifies CASSLSASGYEQYF.

V is TRBV18 and J is TRBJ2-1; 7 positions match TRBD1. The CDR3 totals 15 residues. The V segment lost 6 bases and the J segment 2 bases; nucleotides outside the gene matches: 7. Germline assignment: CDR1 KGHSH and CDR2 LQKENI. The CDR3: CASSPQGDPYNEQFF. CDR3 sequence (DNA): TGTGCCAGCTCGCCGCAGGGGGACCCCTACAATGAGCAGTTCTTC.

The sample holds a few counts of this clone. This chain joins TRBV19 and TRBJ2-1; D uncertain. Germline V gives CDR1 LNHDA, CDR2 SQIVND (reference sequence). The CDR3 sequence is 12 residues long. Trimming removed 7 bases at V and 9 bases at J, with 13 bases between. Here the CDR3 DNA reads TGTGCCAGTAATACACTTGGTGGTGAGCAGTTCTTC. Translating it yields CASNTLGGEQFF.

This clone was counted between two and nine times. The chain is built from TRBV7-2 and TRBJ1-4; D perhaps matches TRBD1 (5 bases). In germline, CDR1 is SGHTA, CDR2 FQGNSA. The CDR3 covers 13 residues. V lost 5 bases and J lost 11, with 15 bases in between. CDR3: CASSRGGREKLFF. The CDR3 DNA reads TGTGCCAGCAGCCGGGGGGGTCGGGAGAAACTGTTTTTT.

The gene calls are TRBV7-9 and TRBJ2-1; 11 bases fit TRBD2. V shed 5 bases, J shed 10 bases, and the junction held 13 bases outside the gene matches. Germline lookup yields CDR1 SEHNR and CDR2 FQNEAQ (reference sequence). The CDR3 is 16 amino acids. The CDR3 reads CASSPIAGGPGGEQFF. CDR3 nucleotides: TGTGCCAGCAGCCCTATAGCGGGAGGGCCGGGAGGCGAGCAGTTCTTC.

This clone showed up just a few times. In nucleotides, the CDR3 is TGTGCCATCTGGGACGGCAACACTGAAGCTTTCTTT. This sequence encodes CAIWDGNTEAFF. This chain links TRBV28 with TRBJ1-1; tentative D call: TRBD1 (5 bases). The ends were cut back, 10 bases at V and 2 bases at J, with 11 bases in the middle. From germline, CDR1 is MDHEN and CDR2 SYDVKM. The CDR3 has 12 amino acids. Full variable domain (outside the CDR3, taken from reference TRBV28 and TRBJ1-1): DVKVTQSSRYLVKRTGEKVFLECVQDMDHENMFWYRQDPGLGLRLIYFSYDVKMKEKGDIPEGYSVSREKKERFSLILESASTNQTSMYLCAIWDGNTEAFFGQGTRLTVV.

This clone was recorded a few times. This specimen includes other DNA sequences encoding the same CDR3. The V gene is TRBV5-1, the J gene TRBJ2-5; the D is unclear. The V gene's germline CDR1 is SGHRS and CDR2 YFSETQ. This CDR3 contains 12 residues. The V gene lost 2 bases and the J gene lost 4 bases, with 6 bases spanning the gap. The CDR3 loop is CASSLQGETQYF. The CDR3 nucleotides are TGCGCCAGCAGCTTACAAGGAGAGACCCAGTACTTC.

The V and J genes are TRBV6-6 and TRBJ1-2; no definite D call. V was trimmed by 5 bases and J by 2 bases, leaving 9 bases between them. The CDR3 has 13 amino acids. Looked up from germline, CDR1 is MNHNY and CDR2 is SVGAGI (reference sequence). CDR3 sequence reads: CASSADPNYGYTF. In nucleotides, the CDR3 is TGTGCCAGCAGTGCCGATCCGAACTATGGCTACACCTTC.

The V gene is TRBV12-5, the J gene TRBJ2-5, with 8 bases matching TRBD2. Germline V CDR1 and CDR2: LGHNT, FRNRAP. Trimming cost V 7 bases and J 5 bases; bases outside gene matches: 9. This CDR3 comprises 14 residues. The CDR3 loop is CASARTSPKETQYF. In nucleotides, the CDR3 is TGTGCTAGTGCCCGGACTAGCCCTAAGGAGACCCAGTACTTC.

The chain carries TRBV19 and TRBJ1-5, with D hard to call. Trimming removed 4 bases from V and 12 bases from J, with 10 bases in between. This CDR3 is 11 amino acids long. The germline gives CDR1 LNHDA, CDR2 SQIVND (reference sequence). The CDR3 loop reads CASSRERHQHF. As DNA, the CDR3 is TGTGCCAGTAGTAGAGAAAGACACCAGCATTTT. The entire variable domain, with the rest obtained from reference TRBV19 and TRBJ1-5, is as follows: DGGITQSPKYLFRKEGQNVTLSCEQNLNHDAMYWYRQDPGQGLRLIYYSQIVNDFQKGDIAEGYSVSREKKESFPLTVTSAQKNPTAFYLCASSRERHQHFGDGTRLSIL.

The chain joins TRBV28 to TRBJ1-2; weak D call: TRBD1 (6 bases). Trimming cost V 6 bases and J 1 base, with 9 bases left between them. CDR3 size: 13 residues. Germline V gene data show CDR1 as MDHEN and CDR2 as SYDVKM. CDR3 bases: TGTGCCAGCAGGGACAGTCTTAACTATGGCTACACCTTC. Residues: CASRDSLNYGYTF.